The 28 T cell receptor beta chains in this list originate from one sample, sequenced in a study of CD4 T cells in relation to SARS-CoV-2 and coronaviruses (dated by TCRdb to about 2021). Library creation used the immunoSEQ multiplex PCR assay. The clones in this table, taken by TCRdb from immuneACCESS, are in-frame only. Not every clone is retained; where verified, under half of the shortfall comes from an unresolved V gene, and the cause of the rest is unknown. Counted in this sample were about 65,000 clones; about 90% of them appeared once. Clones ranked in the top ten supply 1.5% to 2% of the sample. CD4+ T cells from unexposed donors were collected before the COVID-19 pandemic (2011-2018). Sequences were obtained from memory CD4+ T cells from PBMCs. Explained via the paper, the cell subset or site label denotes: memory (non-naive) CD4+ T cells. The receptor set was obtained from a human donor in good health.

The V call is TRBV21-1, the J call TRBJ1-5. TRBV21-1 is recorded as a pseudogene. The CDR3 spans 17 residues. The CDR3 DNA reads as TGTGCCAGCAGCAAAGGGGGGGGGAAAAGGGACAATCAGCCCCAGCATTTT. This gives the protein CASSKGGGKRDNQPQHF.

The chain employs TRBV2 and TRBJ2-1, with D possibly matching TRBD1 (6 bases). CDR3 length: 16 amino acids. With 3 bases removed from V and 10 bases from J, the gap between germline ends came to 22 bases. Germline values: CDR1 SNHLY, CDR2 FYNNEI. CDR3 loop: CASSESRQVDNDEQFF. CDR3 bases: TGTGCCAGCAGTGAGTCCCGACAGGTAGACAATGACGAGCAGTTCTTC.

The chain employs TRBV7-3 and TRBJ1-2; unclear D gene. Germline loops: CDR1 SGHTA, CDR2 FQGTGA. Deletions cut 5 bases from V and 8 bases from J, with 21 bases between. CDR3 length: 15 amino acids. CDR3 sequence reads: CASSRRVVEAWGYTF. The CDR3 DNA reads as TGTGCCAGCAGCCGCCGGGTTGTGGAGGCGTGGGGCTACACCTTC.

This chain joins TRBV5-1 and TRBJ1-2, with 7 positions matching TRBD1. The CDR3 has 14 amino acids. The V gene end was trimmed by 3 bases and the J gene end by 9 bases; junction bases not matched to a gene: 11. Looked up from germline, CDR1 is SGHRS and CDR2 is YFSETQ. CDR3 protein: CASSSEAGGGSYTF. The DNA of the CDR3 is TGCGCCAGCAGCTCAGAGGCAGGGGGTGGTAGCTACACCTTC.

The CDR3: CASSSPGLAGAREQYF. The CDR3 DNA follows: TGTGCCAGCAGCTCGCCGGGACTAGCGGGAGCTCGCGAGCAGTACTTC. This chain uses TRBV7-9 with TRBJ2-7, with TRBD2 identical over 14 bases. Looked up from germline, CDR1 is SEHNR and CDR2 is FQNEAQ (reference sequence). The V segment lost 4 bases and the J segment 6 bases; nucleotides outside the gene matches: 8. The CDR3 is 16 residues long.

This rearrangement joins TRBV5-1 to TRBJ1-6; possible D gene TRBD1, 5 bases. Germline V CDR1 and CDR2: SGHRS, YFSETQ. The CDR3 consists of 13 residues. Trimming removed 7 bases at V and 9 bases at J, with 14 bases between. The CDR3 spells CASRREGTSPLHF. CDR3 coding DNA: TGCGCCAGCCGCAGGGAGGGGACTTCACCCCTCCACTTT. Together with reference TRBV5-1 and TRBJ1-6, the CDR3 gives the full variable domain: KAGVTQTPRYLIKTRGQQVTLSCSPISGHRSVSWYQQTPGQGLQFLFEYFSETQRNKGNFPGRFSGRQFSNSRSEMNVSTLELGDSALYLCASRREGTSPLHFGNGTRLTVT.

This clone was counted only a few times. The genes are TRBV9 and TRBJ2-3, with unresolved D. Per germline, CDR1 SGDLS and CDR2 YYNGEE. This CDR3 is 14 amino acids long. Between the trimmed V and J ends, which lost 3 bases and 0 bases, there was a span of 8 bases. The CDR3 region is CASSGTGSTDTQYF. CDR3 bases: TGTGCCAGCAGCGGAACGGGTAGCACAGATACGCAGTATTTT.

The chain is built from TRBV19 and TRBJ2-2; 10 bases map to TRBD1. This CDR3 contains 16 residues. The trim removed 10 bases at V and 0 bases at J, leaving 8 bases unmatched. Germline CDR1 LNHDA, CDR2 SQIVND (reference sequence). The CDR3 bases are TGTGCCACCGGGACAGGGGCGTTCGCGAACACCGGGGAGCTGTTTTTT. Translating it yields CATGTGAFANTGELFF.

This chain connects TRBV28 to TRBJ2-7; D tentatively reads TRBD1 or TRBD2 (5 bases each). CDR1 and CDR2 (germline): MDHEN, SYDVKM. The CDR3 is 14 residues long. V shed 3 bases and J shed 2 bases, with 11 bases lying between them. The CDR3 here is CASSLLGRTYEQYF. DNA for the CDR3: TGTGCCAGCAGTTTGTTGGGACGAACCTACGAGCAGTACTTC. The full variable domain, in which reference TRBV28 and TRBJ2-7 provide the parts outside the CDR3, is DVKVTQSSRYLVKRTGEKVFLECVQDMDHENMFWYRQDPGLGLRLIYFSYDVKMKEKGDIPEGYSVSREKKERFSLILESASTNQTSMYLCASSLLGRTYEQYFGPGTRLTVT.

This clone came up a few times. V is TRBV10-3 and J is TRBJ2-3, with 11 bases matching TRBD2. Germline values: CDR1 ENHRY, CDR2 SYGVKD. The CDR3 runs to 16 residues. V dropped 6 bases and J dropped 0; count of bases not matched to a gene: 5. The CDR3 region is CAIRGTSGSSTDTQYF. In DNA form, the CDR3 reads TGTGCCATCAGGGGGACTAGCGGATCTAGCACAGATACGCAGTATTTT.

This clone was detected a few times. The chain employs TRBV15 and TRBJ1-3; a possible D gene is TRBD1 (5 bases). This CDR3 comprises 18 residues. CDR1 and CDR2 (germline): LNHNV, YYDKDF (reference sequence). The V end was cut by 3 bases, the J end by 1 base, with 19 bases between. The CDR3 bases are TGTGCCACCAGCAGGGAGACAGCCGTCCAAATTTCTGGAAACACCATATATTTT. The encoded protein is CATSRETAVQISGNTIYF.

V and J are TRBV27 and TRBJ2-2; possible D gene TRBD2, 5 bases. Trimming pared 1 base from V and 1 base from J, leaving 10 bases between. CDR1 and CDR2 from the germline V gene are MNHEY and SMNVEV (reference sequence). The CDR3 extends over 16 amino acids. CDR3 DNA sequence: TGTGCCAGCAGTTTATTAGTTAGCGTGAACACCGGGGAGCTGTTTTTT. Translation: CASSLLVSVNTGELFF.

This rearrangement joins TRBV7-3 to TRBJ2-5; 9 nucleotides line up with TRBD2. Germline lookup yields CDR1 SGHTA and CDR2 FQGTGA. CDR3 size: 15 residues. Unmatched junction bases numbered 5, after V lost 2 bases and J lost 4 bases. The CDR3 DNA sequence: TGTGCCAGCAGCTTAGCGGGGGGGAGAGGAGAGACCCAGTACTTC. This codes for CASSLAGGRGETQYF.

CDR3 region: CSVARRVGEQYF. For the CDR3, the DNA is TGCAGCGTTGCTAGACGAGTGGGAGAGCAGTACTTC. This rearrangement joins TRBV29-1 to TRBJ2-7, with no clear D. V shed 4 bases and J shed 7 bases, with 14 bases lying between them. The CDR3 spans 12 residues. Germline CDR1 SQVTM, CDR2 ANQGSEA.

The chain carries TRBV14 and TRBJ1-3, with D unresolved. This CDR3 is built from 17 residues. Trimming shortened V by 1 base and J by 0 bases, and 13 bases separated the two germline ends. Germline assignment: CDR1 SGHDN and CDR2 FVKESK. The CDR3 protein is CASSQVPSWDSGNTIYF. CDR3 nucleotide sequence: TGTGCCAGCAGCCAAGTCCCAAGCTGGGACTCTGGAAACACCATATATTTT.

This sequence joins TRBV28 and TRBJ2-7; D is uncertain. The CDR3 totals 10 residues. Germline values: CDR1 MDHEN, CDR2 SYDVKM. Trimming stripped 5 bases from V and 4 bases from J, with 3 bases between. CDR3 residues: CASSRYEQYF. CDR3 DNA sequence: TGTGCCAGCAGTCGATACGAGCAGTACTTC.

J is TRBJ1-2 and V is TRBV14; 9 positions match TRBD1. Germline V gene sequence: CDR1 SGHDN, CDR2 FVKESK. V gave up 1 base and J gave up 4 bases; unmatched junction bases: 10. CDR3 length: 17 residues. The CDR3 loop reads CASSQGWGQGNLYGYTF. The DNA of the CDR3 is TGTGCCAGCAGCCAAGGATGGGGACAGGGAAACCTCTATGGCTACACCTTC. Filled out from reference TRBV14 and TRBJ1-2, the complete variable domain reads EAGVTQFPSHSVIEKGQTVTLRCDPISGHDNLYWYRRVMGKEIKFLLHFVKESKQDESGMPNNRFLAERTGGTYSTLKVQPAELEDSGVYFCASSQGWGQGNLYGYTFGSGTRLTVV.

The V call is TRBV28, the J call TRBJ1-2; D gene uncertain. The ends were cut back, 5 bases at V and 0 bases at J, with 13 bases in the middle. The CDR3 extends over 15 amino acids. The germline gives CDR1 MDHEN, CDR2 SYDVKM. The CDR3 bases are TGTGCCAGCAGTCTCTCGGGGAACCCTAACTATGGCTACACCTTC. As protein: CASSLSGNPNYGYTF.

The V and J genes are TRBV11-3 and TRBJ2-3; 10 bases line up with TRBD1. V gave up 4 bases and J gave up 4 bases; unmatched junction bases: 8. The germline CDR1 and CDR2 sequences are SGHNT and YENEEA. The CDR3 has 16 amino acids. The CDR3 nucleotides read TGTGCCAGCAGCTCCCGACAGGGGACAGGGGCAGATACGCAGTATTTT. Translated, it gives CASSSRQGTGADTQYF. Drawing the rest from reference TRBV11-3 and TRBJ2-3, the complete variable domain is EAGVVQSPRYKIIEKKQPVAFWCNPISGHNTLYWYLQNLGQGPELLIRYENEEAVDDSQLPKDRFSAERLKGVDSTLKIQPAELGDSAVYLCASSSRQGTGADTQYFGPGTRLTVL.

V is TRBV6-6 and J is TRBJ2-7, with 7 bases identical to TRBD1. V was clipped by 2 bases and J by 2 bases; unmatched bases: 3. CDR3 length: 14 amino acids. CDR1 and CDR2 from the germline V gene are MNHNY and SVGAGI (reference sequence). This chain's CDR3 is CASSYVGQAYEQYF. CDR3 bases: TGTGCCAGCAGTTACGTCGGACAGGCCTACGAGCAGTACTTC.

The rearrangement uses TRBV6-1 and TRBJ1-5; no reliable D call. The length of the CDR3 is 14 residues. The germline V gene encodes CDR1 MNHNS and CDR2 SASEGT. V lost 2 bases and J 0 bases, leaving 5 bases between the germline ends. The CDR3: CASSEHVSNQPQHF. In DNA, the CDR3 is TGTGCCAGCAGTGAACACGTTAGCAATCAGCCCCAGCATTTT.

The CDR3 is CASSLREGDTGELFF. DNA of the CDR3: TGCGCCAGCAGCTTGCGGGAGGGCGACACCGGGGAGCTGTTTTTT. V usage is TRBV5-1 and J usage is TRBJ2-2, with 8 bases identical to TRBD2. The CDR3 contains 15 residues. Germline CDR1 SGHRS, CDR2 YFSETQ. The ends lost 1 base at V and 3 bases at J; junction bases unmatched: 2. The whole variable domain, remainder taken from reference TRBV5-1 and TRBJ2-2, is KAGVTQTPRYLIKTRGQQVTLSCSPISGHRSVSWYQQTPGQGLQFLFEYFSETQRNKGNFPGRFSGRQFSNSRSEMNVSTLELGDSALYLCASSLREGDTGELFFGEGSRLTVL.

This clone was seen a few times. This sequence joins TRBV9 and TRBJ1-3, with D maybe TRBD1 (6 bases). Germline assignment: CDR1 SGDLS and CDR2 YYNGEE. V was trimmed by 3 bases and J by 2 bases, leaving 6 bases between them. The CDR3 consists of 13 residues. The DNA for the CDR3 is TGTGCCAGCAGCGGGACAGCTGGAAACACCATATATTTT. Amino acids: CASSGTAGNTIYF.

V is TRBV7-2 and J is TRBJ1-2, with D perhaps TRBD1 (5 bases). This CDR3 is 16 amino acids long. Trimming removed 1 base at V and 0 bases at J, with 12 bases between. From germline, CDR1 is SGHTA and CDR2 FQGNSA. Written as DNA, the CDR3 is TGTGCCAGCAGCTTAGTCGGGGGGGTAGCTAACTATGGCTACACCTTC. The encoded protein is CASSLVGGVANYGYTF.

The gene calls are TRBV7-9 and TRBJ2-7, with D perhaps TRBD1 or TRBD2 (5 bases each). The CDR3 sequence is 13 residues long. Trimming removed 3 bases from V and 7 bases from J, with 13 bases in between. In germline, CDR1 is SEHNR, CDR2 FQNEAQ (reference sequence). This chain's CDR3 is CASSFGHWGEQYF. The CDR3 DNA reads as TGTGCCAGCAGCTTCGGCCACTGGGGGGAGCAGTACTTC.

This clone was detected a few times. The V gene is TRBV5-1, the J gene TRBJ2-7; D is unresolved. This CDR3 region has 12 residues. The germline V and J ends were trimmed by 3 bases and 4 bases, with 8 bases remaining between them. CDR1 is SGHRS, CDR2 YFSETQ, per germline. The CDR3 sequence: CASSWNNYEQYF. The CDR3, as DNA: TGCGCCAGCAGCTGGAACAATTACGAGCAGTACTTC.

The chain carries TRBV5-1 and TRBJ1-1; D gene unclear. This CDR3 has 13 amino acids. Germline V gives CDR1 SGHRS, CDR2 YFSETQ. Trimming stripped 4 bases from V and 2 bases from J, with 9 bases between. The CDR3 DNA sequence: TGCGCCAGCAGCCCCGGGGTTAACACTGAAGCTTTCTTT. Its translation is CASSPGVNTEAFF.

DNA for the CDR3: TGTGCCAGTAGTATAGACCGGGACGGGTTCTATGGCTACACCTTC. Translation: CASSIDRDGFYGYTF. This chain connects TRBV19 to TRBJ1-2, with D tentatively TRBD1 (5 bases). Trimming left V 0 bases short and J 4 bases short, with 12 bases between. Germline-derived CDR1 and CDR2 are LNHDA and SQIVND (reference sequence). The CDR3 has 15 residues.